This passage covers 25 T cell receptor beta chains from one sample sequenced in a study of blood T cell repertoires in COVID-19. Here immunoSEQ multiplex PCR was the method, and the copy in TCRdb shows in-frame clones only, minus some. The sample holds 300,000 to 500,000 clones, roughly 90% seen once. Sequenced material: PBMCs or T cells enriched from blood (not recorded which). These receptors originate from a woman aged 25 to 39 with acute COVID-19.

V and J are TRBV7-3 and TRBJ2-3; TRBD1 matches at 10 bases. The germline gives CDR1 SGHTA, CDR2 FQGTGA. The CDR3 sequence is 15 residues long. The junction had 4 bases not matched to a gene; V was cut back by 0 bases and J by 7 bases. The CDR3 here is CASSLTGQGTHTQYF. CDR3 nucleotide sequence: TGTGCCAGCAGCTTAACGGGACAGGGGACTCATACGCAGTATTTT.

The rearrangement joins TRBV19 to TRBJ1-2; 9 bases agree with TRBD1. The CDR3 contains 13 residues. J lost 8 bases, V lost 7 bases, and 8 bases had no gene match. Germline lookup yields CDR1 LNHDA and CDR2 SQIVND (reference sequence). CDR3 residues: CASNLQGARGYTF. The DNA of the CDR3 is TGTGCCAGTAACCTACAGGGGGCGCGAGGCTACACCTTC.

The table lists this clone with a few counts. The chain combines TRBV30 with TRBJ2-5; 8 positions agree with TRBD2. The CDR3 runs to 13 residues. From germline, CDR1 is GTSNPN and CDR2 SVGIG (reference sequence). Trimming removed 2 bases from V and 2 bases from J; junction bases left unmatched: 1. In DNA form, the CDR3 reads TGTGCCTGGAGTCGGGGGGGACAAGAGACCCAGTACTTC. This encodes CAWSRGGQETQYF.

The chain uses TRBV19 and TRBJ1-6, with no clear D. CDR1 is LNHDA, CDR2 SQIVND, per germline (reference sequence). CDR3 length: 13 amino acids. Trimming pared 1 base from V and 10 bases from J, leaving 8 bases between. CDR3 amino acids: CASSIGEMSPLHF. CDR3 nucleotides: TGTGCCAGTAGTATAGGCGAGATGTCACCCCTCCACTTT.

The CDR3 is CASSLTLPTGMKTQYF. The CDR3 nucleotides read TGTGCCAGCAGCCTCACTTTACCCACAGGGATGAAGACCCAGTACTTC. The chain links TRBV7-9 to TRBJ2-5; D is possibly TRBD1 (6 bases). The germline CDR1 and CDR2 sequences are SEHNR and FQNEAQ (reference sequence). This CDR3 spans 16 amino acids. Trimming took 5 bases from V and 6 from J, leaving 22 bases between them.

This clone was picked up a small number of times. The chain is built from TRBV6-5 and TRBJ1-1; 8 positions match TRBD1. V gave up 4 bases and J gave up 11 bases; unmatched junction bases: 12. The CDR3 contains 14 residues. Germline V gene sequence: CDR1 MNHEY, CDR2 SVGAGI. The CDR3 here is CASSSSGGVFDAFF. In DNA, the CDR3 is TGTGCCAGCAGTTCTTCAGGGGGCGTTTTTGACGCTTTCTTT.

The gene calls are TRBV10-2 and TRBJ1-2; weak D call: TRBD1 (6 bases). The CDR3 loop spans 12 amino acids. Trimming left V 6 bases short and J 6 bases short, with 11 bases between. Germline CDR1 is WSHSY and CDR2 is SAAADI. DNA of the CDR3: TGCGCCAGCAGACCAGGGGACCATGGCTACACCTTC. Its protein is CASRPGDHGYTF.

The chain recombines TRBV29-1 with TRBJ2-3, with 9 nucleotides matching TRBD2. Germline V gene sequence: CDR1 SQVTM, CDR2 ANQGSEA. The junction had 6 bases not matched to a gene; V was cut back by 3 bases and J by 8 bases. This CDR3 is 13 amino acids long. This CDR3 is CSVEGSGGITQYF. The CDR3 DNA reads TGCAGCGTTGAGGGTAGCGGGGGCATTACGCAGTATTTT.

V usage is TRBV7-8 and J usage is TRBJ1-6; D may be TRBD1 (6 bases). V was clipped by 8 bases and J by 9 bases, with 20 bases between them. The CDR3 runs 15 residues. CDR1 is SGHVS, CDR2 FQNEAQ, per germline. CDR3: CASSQGKAPISPLHF. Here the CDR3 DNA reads TGTGCCAGCTCTCAGGGGAAAGCCCCAATTTCACCCCTCCACTTT.

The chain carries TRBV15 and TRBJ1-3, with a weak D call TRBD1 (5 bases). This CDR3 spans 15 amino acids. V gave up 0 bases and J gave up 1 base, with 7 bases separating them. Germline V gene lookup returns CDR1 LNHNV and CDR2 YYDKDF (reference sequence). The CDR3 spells CATSREQVSGNTIYF. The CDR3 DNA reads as TGTGCCACCAGCAGAGAACAGGTGTCTGGAAACACCATATATTTT.

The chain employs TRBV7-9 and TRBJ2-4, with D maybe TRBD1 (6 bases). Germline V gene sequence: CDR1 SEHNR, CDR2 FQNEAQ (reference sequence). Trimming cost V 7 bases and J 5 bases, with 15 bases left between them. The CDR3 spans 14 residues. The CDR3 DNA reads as TGTGCCAGCACCAAACACAGGGACGAAAACATTCAGTACTTC. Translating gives CASTKHRDENIQYF.

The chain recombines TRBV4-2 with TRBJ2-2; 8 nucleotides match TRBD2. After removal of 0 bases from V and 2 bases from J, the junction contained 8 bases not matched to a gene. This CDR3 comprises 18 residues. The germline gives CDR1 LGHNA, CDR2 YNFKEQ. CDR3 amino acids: CASSQDRPAGGNTGELFF. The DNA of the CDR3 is TGTGCCAGCAGCCAAGATCGGCCTGCGGGGGGCAACACCGGGGAGCTGTTTTTT.

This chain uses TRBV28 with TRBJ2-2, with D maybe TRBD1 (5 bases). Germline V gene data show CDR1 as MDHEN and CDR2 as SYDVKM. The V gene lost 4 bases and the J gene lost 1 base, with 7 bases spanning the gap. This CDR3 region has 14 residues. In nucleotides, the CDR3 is TGTGCCAGCAGTTCAGGGCTGAACACCGGGGAGCTGTTTTTT. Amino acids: CASSSGLNTGELFF.

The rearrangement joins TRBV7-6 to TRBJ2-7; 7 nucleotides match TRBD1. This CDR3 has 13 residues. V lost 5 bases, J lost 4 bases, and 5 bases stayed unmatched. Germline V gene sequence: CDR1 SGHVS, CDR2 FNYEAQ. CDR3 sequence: CASSVTTGYEQYF. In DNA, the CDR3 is TGTGCCAGCAGCGTGACGACAGGGTACGAGCAGTACTTC.

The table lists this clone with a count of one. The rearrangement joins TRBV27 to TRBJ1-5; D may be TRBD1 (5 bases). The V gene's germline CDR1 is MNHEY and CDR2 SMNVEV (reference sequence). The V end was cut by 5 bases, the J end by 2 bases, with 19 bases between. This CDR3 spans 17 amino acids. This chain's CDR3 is CASSPDPGDFGNQPQHF. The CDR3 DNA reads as TGTGCCAGCAGTCCTGATCCGGGGGATTTTGGCAATCAGCCCCAGCATTTT.

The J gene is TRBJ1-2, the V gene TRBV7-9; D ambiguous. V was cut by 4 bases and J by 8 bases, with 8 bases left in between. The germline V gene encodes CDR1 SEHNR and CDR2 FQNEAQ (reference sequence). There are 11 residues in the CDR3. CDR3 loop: CASSSSEGYTF. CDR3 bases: TGTGCCAGCAGCTCTAGCGAGGGCTACACCTTC.

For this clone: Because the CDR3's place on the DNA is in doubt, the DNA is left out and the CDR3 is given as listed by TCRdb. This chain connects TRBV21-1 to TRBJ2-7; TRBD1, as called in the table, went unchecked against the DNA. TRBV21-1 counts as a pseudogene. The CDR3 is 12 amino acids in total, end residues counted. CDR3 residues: CASWGTGTEQYF.

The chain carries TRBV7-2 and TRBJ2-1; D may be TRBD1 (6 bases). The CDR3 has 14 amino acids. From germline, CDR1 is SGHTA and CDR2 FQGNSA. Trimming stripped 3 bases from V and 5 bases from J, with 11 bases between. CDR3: CASSLAGAHNEQFF. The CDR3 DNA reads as TGTGCCAGCAGCTTGGCAGGGGCCCACAATGAGCAGTTCTTC.

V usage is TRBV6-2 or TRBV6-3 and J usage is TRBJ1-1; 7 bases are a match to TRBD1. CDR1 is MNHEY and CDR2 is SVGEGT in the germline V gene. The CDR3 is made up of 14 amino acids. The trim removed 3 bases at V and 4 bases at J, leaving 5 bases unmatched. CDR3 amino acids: CASSYQGEVTEAFF. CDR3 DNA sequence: TGTGCCAGCAGTTATCAGGGGGAGGTCACTGAAGCTTTCTTT.

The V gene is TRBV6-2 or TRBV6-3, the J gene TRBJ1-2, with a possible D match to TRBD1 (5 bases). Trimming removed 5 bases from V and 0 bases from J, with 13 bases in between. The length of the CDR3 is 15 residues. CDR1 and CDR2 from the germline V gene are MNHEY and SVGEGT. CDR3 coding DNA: TGTGCCAGCAGTATGAAACAGGCTTCTAACTATGGCTACACCTTC. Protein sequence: CASSMKQASNYGYTF.

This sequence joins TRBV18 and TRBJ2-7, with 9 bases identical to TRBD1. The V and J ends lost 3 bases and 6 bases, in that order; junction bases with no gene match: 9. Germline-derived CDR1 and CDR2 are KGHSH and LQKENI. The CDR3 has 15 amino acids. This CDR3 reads CASSPPGTGKAEQYF. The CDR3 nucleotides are TGTGCCAGCTCACCTCCGGGGACAGGGAAGGCCGAGCAGTACTTC.

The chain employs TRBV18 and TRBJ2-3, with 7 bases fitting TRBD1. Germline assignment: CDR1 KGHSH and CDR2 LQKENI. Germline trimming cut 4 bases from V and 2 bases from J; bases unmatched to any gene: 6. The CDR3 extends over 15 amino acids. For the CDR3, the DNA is TGTGCCAGCTCACTAGACAGGGCCTTCACAGATACGCAGTATTTT. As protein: CASSLDRAFTDTQYF. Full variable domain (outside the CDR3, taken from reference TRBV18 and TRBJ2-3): NAGVMQNPRHLVRRRGQEARLRCSPMKGHSHVYWYRQLPEEGLKFMVYLQKENIIDESGMPKERFSAEFPKEGPSILRIQQVVRGDSAAYFCASSLDRAFTDTQYFGPGTRLTVL.

The CDR3, as DNA: TGTGCCAGCAATAAACCCCGCGGGGGGGCCGAAGATACGCAGTATTTT. Its protein is CASNKPRGGAEDTQYF. The rearrangement links TRBV6-6 to TRBJ2-3, with TRBD2 matching over 9 bases. This CDR3 is built from 16 residues. The ends lost 7 bases at V and 5 bases at J; junction bases unmatched: 13. Per the germline V gene, CDR1 is MNHNY and CDR2 is SVGAGI (reference sequence).

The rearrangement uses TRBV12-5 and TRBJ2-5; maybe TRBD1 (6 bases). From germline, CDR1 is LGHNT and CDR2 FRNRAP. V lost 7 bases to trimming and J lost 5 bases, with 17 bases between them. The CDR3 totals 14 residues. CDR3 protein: CASVPQGYGETQYF. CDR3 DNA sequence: TGTGCTAGTGTTCCTCAGGGGTATGGGGAGACCCAGTACTTC.

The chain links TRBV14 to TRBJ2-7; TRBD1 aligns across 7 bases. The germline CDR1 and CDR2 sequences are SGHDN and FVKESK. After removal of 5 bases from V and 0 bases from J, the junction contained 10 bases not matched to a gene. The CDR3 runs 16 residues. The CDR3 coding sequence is TGTGCCAGCAGCGCCTTCCGGGACAGCGGCTCCTACGAGCAGTACTTC. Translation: CASSAFRDSGSYEQYF.